A single T cell receptor (beta chain) is shown here with its context. Its cognate antigen is unknown. The data stem from a study of T-cell memory formation after mild COVID-19. Broader study findings: Of the contracting clones, CD4+ ones lay mainly in CM and EM, and CD8+ ones in EMRA.

Germline-derived CDR1 and CDR2 are LGHDT and YNNKEL (reference sequence). V gave up 4 bases and J gave up 12 bases, with 16 bases separating them. The CDR3 extends over 13 amino acids. MiXCR, run by TCRdb on the 5' RACE reads, gives a single entry per CDR3 protein. This table has roughly 280,000 distinct CDR3 sequences, 15% to 20% appearing once. Sequencing used PBMCs or a T cell subset sorted from them (not recorded which). The clonotype comes from a man aged 18-30 years who had mild COVID-19 (a few samples of this study predate the infection). Cell type and time point are not known. The chain joins TRBV3-1 to TRBJ2-4, with D unresolved. Here the CDR3 DNA reads TGTGCCAGCAGCCCCTTGGTGGCTAACCCTCAGTACTTC. Its translation: CASSPLVANPQYF.